The 15 T cell receptor beta chains below come from one sample, sequenced in a study of Graves' ophthalmopathy and Graves' hyperthyroidism. From RNA, the CDR3 regions of TCR beta chains were amplified and sequenced. Second-round multiplex PCR followed a first-round RT-PCR using HTBI primers. In TCRdb, the multiplex PCR reads were re-called with MiXCR into one record per CDR3 protein. This table holds roughly 300,000 distinct CDR3 sequences, about 17% found once. Sequences were obtained from peripheral blood. These receptors were obtained from an adult man with Graves' ophthalmopathy.

As regards this clonotype: Germline and junction disagree at one end, which may indicate a read error. J is TRBJ1-2 and V is TRBV7-9; D ambiguous. Germline values: CDR1 SEHNR, CDR2 FQNEAQ (reference sequence). The CDR3 has 14 amino acids. CDR3 amino acids: CASSQAYKNYGYNF. The CDR3 DNA sequence: TGTGCCAGCAGCCAAGCCTACAAGAACTATGGCTACAACTTC.

The chain joins TRBV12-5 to TRBJ1-2; D not resolved. Germline CDR1 LGHNT, CDR2 FRNRAP. This CDR3 has 14 residues. CDR3: CAYFSGRINYGYTF. CDR3 DNA: TGTGCCTACTTCAGTGGCCGGATTAACTATGGCTACACCTTC. The full variable domain, its missing parts supplied by reference TRBV12-5 and TRBJ1-2, is DARVTQTPRHKVTEMGQEVTMRCQPILGHNTVFWYRQTMMQGLELLAYFRNRAPLDDSGMPKDRFSAEMPDATLATLKIQPSEPRDSAVYFCAYFSGRINYGYTFGSGTRLTVV.

The table lists this clonotype with many counts. The rearrangement uses TRBV18 and TRBJ2-7; D may be TRBD1 (5 bases). Germline-derived CDR1 and CDR2 are KGHSH and LQKENI. This CDR3 is built from 14 residues. Trimming stripped 2 bases from V and 1 base from J, with 9 bases between. The CDR3 DNA is TGTGCCAGCTCACCATTAGACAGATCCTACGAGCAGTACTTC. Encoded protein: CASSPLDRSYEQYF. Together with reference TRBV18 and TRBJ2-7, the CDR3 gives the full variable domain: NAGVMQNPRHLVRRRGQEARLRCSPMKGHSHVYWYRQLPEEGLKFMVYLQKENIIDESGMPKERFSAEFPKEGPSILRIQQVVRGDSAAYFCASSPLDRSYEQYFGPGTRLTVT.

In this sample, this clonotype turned up many times. The V gene is TRBV5-1, the J gene TRBJ2-7; 11 bases align to TRBD2. This CDR3 region has 14 residues. CDR1 is SGHRS, CDR2 YFSETQ, per germline. V was clipped by 4 bases and J by 4 bases; unmatched bases: 4. The CDR3 loop reads CASSPLAGEYEQYF. In DNA form, the CDR3 reads TGCGCCAGCAGCCCACTAGCGGGAGAATACGAGCAGTACTTC.

The table lists this clonotype with many counts. The chain joins TRBV30 to TRBJ1-5; D remains unclear. CDR1 and CDR2 from the germline V gene are GTSNPN and SVGIG (reference sequence). V was cut by 0 bases and J by 6 bases, with 6 bases left in between. This CDR3 spans 12 amino acids. The CDR3 spells CAWSVLTQPQHF. The CDR3 DNA reads as TGTGCCTGGAGTGTACTAACTCAGCCCCAGCATTTT.

Many counts were recorded for this clonotype. This rearrangement joins TRBV27 to TRBJ1-6, with 7 bases lining up with TRBD1. After removal of 0 bases from V and 10 bases from J, the junction contained 6 bases not matched to a gene. The germline V gene has CDR1 MNHEY and CDR2 SMNVEV (reference sequence). The CDR3 runs 15 residues. The CDR3 region has the DNA TGTGCCAGCAGTTTATCGTGGACAGGAGAATCACCCCTCCACTTT. It yields the protein CASSLSWTGESPLHF.

This chain uses TRBV28 with TRBJ2-5; 9 positions agree with TRBD1. This CDR3 has 14 residues. With 5 bases clipped from V and 5 bases from J, the junction kept 6 bases outside the gene matches. Germline V CDR1 and CDR2: MDHEN, SYDVKM. The CDR3 sequence is CASSHTGGGETQYF. DNA for the CDR3: TGTGCCAGCAGTCACACAGGGGGCGGCGAGACCCAGTACTTC.

This clonotype showed up many times. The chain links TRBV7-2 to TRBJ2-5; maybe TRBD1 (6 bases). This CDR3 has 15 amino acids. Germline V gives CDR1 SGHTA, CDR2 FQGNSA. Trimming shortened V by 5 bases and J by 1 base, and 14 bases separated the two germline ends. The CDR3 nucleotides are TGTGCCAGCAGCCCTCGGACAGTTGTCCAAGAGACCCAGTACTTC. Translated, it gives CASSPRTVVQETQYF. Supplemented by reference TRBV7-2 and TRBJ2-5, the full variable domain reads GAGVSQSPSNKVTEKGKDVELRCDPISGHTALYWYRQSLGQGLEFLIYFQGNSAPDKSGLPSDRFSAERTGGSVSTLTIQRTQQEDSAVYLCASSPRTVVQETQYFGPGTRLLVL.

V and J are TRBV18 and TRBJ2-7; tentatively, D is TRBD1 (6 bases). CDR1 and CDR2 from the germline V gene are KGHSH and LQKENI. There are 14 residues in the CDR3. The ends were cut back, 5 bases at V and 0 bases at J, with 11 bases in the middle. CDR3 DNA: TGTGCCAGCTCATCACAGGGAAGCTCCTACGAGCAGTACTTC. Translation: CASSSQGSSYEQYF.

The CDR3 loop is CASSSAVNTEAFF. The CDR3 nucleotides are TGTGCCAGCAGTTCCGCAGTGAACACTGAAGCTTTCTTT. The rearrangement joins TRBV12-3 or TRBV12-4 to TRBJ1-1, with no clear D. The CDR3 covers 13 residues. The V gene lost 4 bases and the J gene lost 0 bases, with 6 bases spanning the gap.

This clonotype was counted ten times or more. The chain has TRBV5-1 and TRBJ2-7; 7 bases are shared with TRBD2. V trimming: 3 bases; J trimming: 0 bases; junction bases outside the gene matches: 6. Germline CDR1 SGHRS, CDR2 YFSETQ. The CDR3 is made up of 15 amino acids. CDR3 sequence: CASSSRGGASYEQYF. In DNA, the CDR3 is TGCGCCAGCAGCTCCCGCGGGGGAGCCTCCTACGAGCAGTACTTC.

This clonotype was seen at least ten times. The chain employs TRBV19 and TRBJ1-1; D is ambiguous. Germline-derived CDR1 and CDR2 are LNHDA and SQIVND (reference sequence). The germline V and J ends were trimmed by 6 bases and 6 bases, with 17 bases remaining between them. The CDR3 covers 14 residues. DNA of the CDR3: TGTGCCAGTAGGGAGACGGTGGATCTCGCTGAAGCTTTCTTT. It is translated as CASRETVDLAEAFF.

This clonotype was recorded at least ten times. CDR3 bases: TGTGCCAGCAGCTTAATCTCCAGGAACACTGAAGCTTTCTTT. It codes for CASSLISRNTEAFF. V usage is TRBV7-9 and J usage is TRBJ1-1, with D unresolved. Germline V gene sequence: CDR1 SEHNR, CDR2 FQNEAQ (reference sequence). V shed 2 bases and J shed 1 base, with 8 bases lying between them. This CDR3 region has 14 residues.

The sample holds many counts of this clonotype. The V call is TRBV2, the J call TRBJ1-5; no definite D call. V gave up 11 bases and J gave up 5 bases, with 16 bases separating them. The CDR3 contains 13 residues. The germline V gene has CDR1 SNHLY and CDR2 FYNNEI. The CDR3 DNA follows: TGTGCCTCTAAAATCACGGGAGATCAGCCCCAGCATTTT. This sequence encodes CASKITGDQPQHF.

Note on this clonotype: A read error may explain this, as a much larger clone is one base away. The chain is built from TRBV7-8 and TRBJ2-2, with no clear D. Trimming shortened V by 5 bases and J by 9 bases, and 19 bases separated the two germline ends. Germline V lookup: CDR1 SGHVS, CDR2 FQNEAQ. This CDR3 has 15 amino acids. For the CDR3, the DNA is TGTGCCAGCAGCCCTAACATAGGAATTGGTCGGGAGCTGTTTTTT. This gives the protein CASSPNIGIGRELFF. Supplemented by reference TRBV7-8 and TRBJ2-2, the full variable domain reads GAGVSQSPRYKVAKRGQDVALRCDPISGHVSLFWYQQALGQGPEFLTYFQNEAQLDKSGLPSDRFFAERPEGSVSTLKIQRTQQEDSAVYLCASSPNIGIGRELFFGEGSRLTVL.